Listed below are T cell receptor beta chains from one sample, sequenced in a study of persistence of HIV-infected CD4 T cells. The assay was immunoSEQ multiplex PCR, and TCRdb's table has in-frame clones only and misses some. The table shows about 33,000 clones, with around 76% occurring only once. Their antigens remain unidentified. The sequencing here drew on CD4+ T cells sorted from PBMCs after approximately 19-hour stimulation, taken from a patient who received antiretroviral therapy. The receptors originated from an adult woman with HIV who was CMV-seropositive. Each CDR3 is given with its conserved first and last residue. Each record gives: clone size, D gene, V gene, J gene, CDR3 DNA, CDR3 protein. The D gene is left open where the match is weak. Clone size, where shown, is once, few, many, or a class for clones that have expanded.

>NA|NA|TRBV5-6|TRBJ1-4
TGTGCCAGCAGCTTGGGACGGAATGAAAAACTGTTTTTT
CASSLGRNEKLFF
>NA|TRBD1|TRBV28|TRBJ1-6
TGTGCCAGCAGTTCCCCCGGACAGGGATTAGGACCCCTCCACTTT
CASSSPGQGLGPLHF
>once|TRBD1|TRBV4-1|TRBJ1-1
TGCGCCAGCAGCCAAGGCGACAGGGCCCGACAGAACACTGAAGCTTTCTTT
CASSQGDRARQNTEAFF
>NA|NA|TRBV27|TRBJ1-1
TGTGCCAGCAGTCCCCACCGACTAGACACTGAAGCTTTCTTT
CASSPHRLDTEAFF
>NA|NA|TRBV5-5|TRBJ2-3
TGTGCCAGCAGAAGGGACGCCACTGGATCCACAGATACGCAGTATTTT
CASRRDATGSTDTQYF
>NA|NA|TRBV30|TRBJ1-1
TGTGCCTGGACCTTAGATAAACTTGCTGAAGCTTTCTTT
CAWTLDKLAEAFF
>NA|NA|TRBV10-1|TRBJ2-4
TGCGCCAGCAGTGAGTCCGGCCCAGGAAAGACCAAAAACATTCAGTACTTC
CASSESGPGKTKNIQYF
>NA|NA|TRBV25-1|TRBJ2-3
TGTGCCAGCAGTAAAGGCGGGACTCAATATGGAGATACGCAGTATTTT
CASSKGGTQYGDTQYF
>NA|NA|TRBV28|TRBJ2-7
TGTGCCAGCAGTTACTCCGGGCCCTCGGGATACGAGCAGTACTTC
CASSYSGPSGYEQYF
>NA|NA|TRBV7-9|TRBJ1-6
TGTGCCAGCAGCTTAGCCCTAACAGGGCCCCATTCACCCCTCCACTTT
CASSLALTGPHSPLHF
>NA|NA|TRBV29-1|TRBJ1-2
TGCAGCGTTGAAGATCTACGTAGAGGCTACACCTTC
CSVEDLRRGYTF
>once|NA|TRBV6-6|TRBJ1-2
TGTGCCAGTAGCCTAACGACGAATGGGTACTATGGCTACACCTTC
CASSLTTNGYYGYTF
>NA|NA|TRBV2|TRBJ2-7
TGTGCCAGCAGTGATCCGCAGGGACGAATAAGAGGAATCACCTACGAGCAGTACTTC
CASSDPQGRIRGITYEQYF
>NA|TRBD2|TRBV4-1|TRBJ2-7
TGCGCCAGCAGCCAAGGACTAGCGGGGGTCTACGAGCAGTACTTC
CASSQGLAGVYEQYF
>once|NA|TRBV3-1/TRBV3-2|TRBJ2-2
TGTGCCAGCAGCCTCGGGACACCGGGGGTCGGGGAGCTGTTTTTT
CASSLGTPGVGELFF
>NA|NA|TRBV5-1|TRBJ2-3
TGCGCCAGCAGCTTGTATTTAGATACGCAGTATTTT
CASSLYLDTQYF
>NA|NA|TRBV2|TRBJ2-3
TGTGCCAGCAGCCCCGAGGGTACGCAGTATTTT
CASSPEGTQYF
>NA|NA|TRBV6-2/TRBV6-3|TRBJ1-2
TGTGCCAGCAGTGACCAGGGGATCTATGGCTACACCTTC
CASSDQGIYGYTF
>NA|NA|TRBV2|TRBJ1-2
TGTGCCAGCAGTGAAACAAGGGGTCATGGCTACACCTTC
CASSETRGHGYTF
>NA|NA|TRBV7-9|TRBJ2-2
TGTGCCAGCAGCTTAAATTCAGGGACCGGGGAGCTGTTTTTT
CASSLNSGTGELFF
>NA|NA|TRBV6-5|TRBJ1-2
TGTGCCAGCAGTTACTCTGGGCGGGCGGGCTATGGCTACACCTTC
CASSYSGRAGYGYTF
>NA|TRBD1|TRBV2|TRBJ1-1
TGTGCCAGCAGTAGACAGGGAACTGAAGCTTTCTTT
CASSRQGTEAFF
>NA|NA|TRBV21-1|TRBJ1-1
TGTGCCAGCAGCAAACAGGGCGAGGGGAACACTGAAGCTTTCTTT
CASSKQGEGNTEAFF
>NA|NA|TRBV7-7|TRBJ1-3
TGTGCCAGCAGCTTGACAGAATCTGGAAACACCATATATTTT
CASSLTESGNTIYF
>NA|TRBD1|TRBV10-3|TRBJ1-6
TGTGCCATCAGTGAACGCAGGGGGCATGATAATTCACCCCTCCACTTT
CAISERRGHDNSPLHF
>NA|NA|TRBV9|TRBJ2-3
TGTGCCAGCAGCGTAGGGGGTCATACGCAGTATTTT
CASSVGGHTQYF
>few|TRBD1|TRBV9|TRBJ1-3
TGTGCCAGCAGCGCCAGACAGGGGAGCTCTGGAAACACCATATATTTT
CASSARQGSSGNTIYF
>NA|NA|TRBV29-1|TRBJ1-2
TGCAGCGGATTGACAGGTCTCGATGGCTACACCTTC
CSGLTGLDGYTF
>NA|NA|TRBV2|TRBJ1-2
TGTGCCAGCAGTGAGGAAGGGATCTATGGCTACACCTTC
CASSEEGIYGYTF
>NA|NA|TRBV7-6|TRBJ2-5
TGTGCCAGCAGCGTCAGGAGGCAAGAGACCCAGTACTTC
CASSVRRQETQYF
>NA|NA|TRBV7-2|TRBJ1-1
TGTGCCAGCAGCTTACAGATAAGGTCTGAAGCTTTCTTT
CASSLQIRSEAFF
>NA|TRBD1|TRBV24-1|TRBJ2-1
TGTGCCACCAGTGCTGGGACAGTCTCCTACAATGAGCAGTTCTTC
CATSAGTVSYNEQFF
>NA|NA|TRBV14|TRBJ2-7
TGTGCCAGCAGCCAAAGACCTCCTCCTTACGAGCAGTACTTC
CASSQRPPPYEQYF
>NA|NA|TRBV7-9|TRBJ1-2
TGTGCCAGCAGCTTAGTTGCTCTTAACTATGGCTACACCTTC
CASSLVALNYGYTF
>NA|NA|TRBV7-6|TRBJ2-6
TGTGCCAGCAGCGGACTACAGGGGGCCAACGTCCTGACTTTC
CASSGLQGANVLTF
>NA|TRBD2|TRBV3-1/TRBV3-2|TRBJ2-5
TGTGCCAGCAGAGCTAGCGGCGGTTACCAAGAGACCCAGTACTTC
CASRASGGYQETQYF
>NA|TRBD1|TRBV19|TRBJ2-5
TGTGCCAGTAGTATTGGACAGGGGGCGAAGGCCCAGTACTTC
CASSIGQGAKAQYF
>NA|NA|TRBV4-1|TRBJ2-7
TGCGCCAGCAGCCAAGCCCTACAGGAAAGCGAGCAGTACTTC
CASSQALQESEQYF
>once|NA|TRBV3-1/TRBV3-2|TRBJ2-7
TGTGCCAGCAGCCAAGGGTCTGGCTACGAGCAGTACTTC
CASSQGSGYEQYF
>NA|NA|TRBV28|TRBJ2-2
TGTGCCAGCAGTCCCCCGGGAGGGGGCGCGATTAGCGGGGAGCTGTTTTTT
CASSPPGGGAISGELFF